These T cell receptor beta chains were read from a single sample in a study of blood T cell repertoires in COVID-19. The method was immunoSEQ multiplex PCR; TCRdb's version includes in-frame clones alone and lacks a portion of them. The sample includes 220,000 or so clones, around 84% seen only once; the top ten take 20%. The sample taken for sequencing was peripheral blood. The origin of the receptors is a man aged 30-40 years with active or convalescent COVID-19. Each CDR3 is given with its conserved first and last residue. The D gene is left open where the match is weak. The listing skips clone size in some rows; elsewhere it reads once, few, many or a size class.

size | J | V | D | DNA | CDR3
. | TRBJ1-6 | TRBV19 | . | TGTGCCAGTAGTATGCGAGGGATTGGGAATTCACCCCTCCACTTT | CASSMRGIGNSPLHF
. | TRBJ2-1 | TRBV19 | . | TGTGCCAGTAGTATGACAATCTACAATGAGCAGTTCTTC | CASSMTIYNEQFF
once | TRBJ2-3 | TRBV19 | TRBD1 | TGTGCCAGTATGGCAGGGGGATGGAACTCCGATACGCAGTATTTT | CASMAGGWNSDTQYF
. | TRBJ2-2 | TRBV7-6 | TRBD2 | TGTGCCAGCAGCTTAGTGCGGACTAGCGGTACCGGGGAGCTGTTTTTT | CASSLVRTSGTGELFF
few | TRBJ1-4 | TRBV28 | TRBD1 | TGTGCCAGCACCGGAGGAGGGACAGGGTCGAATGAAAAACTGTTTTTT | CASTGGGTGSNEKLFF
few | TRBJ1-2 | TRBV3-1/TRBV3-2 | TRBD1 | TGTGCCAGCAGCCCCCGGGACAGGGGCTATGGCTACACCTTC | CASSPRDRGYGYTF
. | TRBJ1-5 | TRBV6-2/TRBV6-3 | . | TGTGCCAGCAGTTACGGGACGGGAGTCAATCAGCCCCAGCATTTT | CASSYGTGVNQPQHF
. | TRBJ1-1 | TRBV5-6 | TRBD1 | TGTGCCAGCAGTCCGGACAGGGGGTCCCCCCGTACTGAAGCTTTCTTT | CASSPDRGSPRTEAFF
. | TRBJ1-1 | TRBV23-1 | . | TGCGCCAGTAAAGGGGTAAGCACTGAAGCTTTCTTT | CASKGVSTEAFF
. | TRBJ1-1 | TRBV4-3 | . | TGCGCCAGCAGCCAAGACGACAGGAACACTGAAGCTTTCTTT | CASSQDDRNTEAFF
. | TRBJ1-4 | TRBV5-6 | . | TGTGCCAGCAGCGTGGGACAAGATGAAAAACTGTTTTTT | CASSVGQDEKLFF
. | TRBJ1-6 | TRBV9 | . | TGTGCCAGCAGCGTAGAGGCGGGGGGGGGCTCACCCCTCCACTTT | CASSVEAGGGSPLHF
. | TRBJ1-1 | TRBV7-9 | . | TGTGCCAGCAGCTTAGCGGCGGGGGGAAACACTGAAGCTTTCTTT | CASSLAAGGNTEAFF
. | TRBJ2-7 | TRBV9 | TRBD2 | TGTGCCAGCAGCGTCTCAGATAGCGGGGGGGCTTACGAGCAGTACTTC | CASSVSDSGGAYEQYF
. | TRBJ1-4 | TRBV18 | TRBD1 | TGTGCCAGCTCACCACCGGGACAGGGGGCGCGGGCTAATGAAAAACTGTTTTTT | CASSPPGQGARANEKLFF
. | TRBJ1-3 | TRBV11-2 | . | TGTGCCAGCAGCCGAGGACACTCTGGAAACACCATATATTTT | CASSRGHSGNTIYF
. | TRBJ1-2 | TRBV7-2 | . | TGTGCCAGCAGCTTAGCGCGGGAGGGCGGCTACACCTTC | CASSLAREGGYTF
. | TRBJ2-3 | TRBV18 | . | TGTGCCAGCTCACCGGCAAGCACAGATACGCAGTATTTT | CASSPASTDTQYF
once | TRBJ1-6 | TRBV25-1 | . | TGTGCCAGCAGTGAGGGCAGGGCCTTTTCACCCCTCCACTTT | CASSEGRAFSPLHF
. | TRBJ2-1 | TRBV20-1 | TRBD1 | TGCAGTGCTAGTGTCGACAGGGGCAATGAGCAGTTCTTC | CSASVDRGNEQFF
. | TRBJ2-1 | TRBV7-9 | TRBD2 | TGTGCCAGCAGACGAAGCGGGGAGGTAAATGAGCAGTTCTTC | CASRRSGEVNEQFF
. | TRBJ2-1 | TRBV9 | TRBD2 | TGTGCCAGCGATCCTAGCGGGAGTCGGAATGAGCAGTTCTTC | CASDPSGSRNEQFF
. | TRBJ2-1 | TRBV11-3 | TRBD2 | TGTGCCAGCAGCCAGGGACTAGCGGGAAAGGGTGAGCAGTTCTTC | CASSQGLAGKGEQFF
. | TRBJ2-2 | TRBV27 | . | TGTGCCAGCAGCCCCTCTGGCCGTACTAGCCCCGGGGAGCTGTTTTTT | CASSPSGRTSPGELFF
. | TRBJ2-1 | TRBV5-1 | . | TGCGCCAGCAGCCGAGGGAACGGGAGAGCATTCCATGAGCAGTTCTTC | CASSRGNGRAFHEQFF
. | TRBJ2-5 | TRBV6-2/TRBV6-3 | TRBD2 | TGTGCCAGCAGTGACTTACTAGCGGGGGGCCAAGAGACCCAGTACTTC | CASSDLLAGGQETQYF
once | TRBJ2-1 | TRBV11-1 | TRBD2 | TGTGCCAGCAGCTTAGTATGGGGAGGGAGCGAGCAGTTCTTC | CASSLVWGGSEQFF
. | TRBJ2-7 | TRBV6-5 | TRBD2 | TGTGCCAGCACCTCCGGGACTAGCTCCTACGAGCAGTACTTC | CASTSGTSSYEQYF